These 18 T cell receptor beta chains were sequenced from one sample in a study of blood T cells in healthy people across ages. A second 7 to 11 cycle PCR used barcoded and J-beta primers. TCRdb called the 5' RACE reads again in MiXCR, with one record for every CDR3 protein. Seen here are about 580,000 distinct CDR3 sequences, roughly 43% observed once, and the top ten hold 20% to 25%. The specimen was blood. These receptors came from a man aged 80 or over in good health.

This clonotype was observed a few times. This chain joins TRBV5-1 and TRBJ2-1; D is possibly TRBD2 (5 bases). Germline V gene lookup returns CDR1 SGHRS and CDR2 YFSETQ. The CDR3 is 15 amino acids. Trimming shortened V by 0 bases and J by 7 bases, and 14 bases separated the two germline ends. The CDR3 spells CASSLGASQENEQFF. CDR3 bases: TGCGCCAGCAGCTTGGGGGCTAGCCAGGAGAATGAGCAGTTCTTC.

The V and J genes are TRBV29-1 and TRBJ1-2; 8 bases are a match to TRBD1. V lost 6 bases, J lost 8 bases, and 11 bases stayed unmatched. The CDR3 loop spans 13 amino acids. The V gene's germline CDR1 is SQVTM and CDR2 ANQGSEA. As DNA, the CDR3 is TGCAGCGTCTCCTTAGACAGGGGTTACGGCTACACCTTC. Translation: CSVSLDRGYGYTF.

The V call is TRBV29-1, the J call TRBJ1-2; 10 nucleotides line up with TRBD1. The J segment lost 0 bases and the V segment lost 7 bases, leaving 8 bases of the junction unmatched. This CDR3 region has 15 residues. Germline-derived CDR1 and CDR2 are SQVTM and ANQGSEA. DNA of the CDR3: TGCAGCGCAGGAGACAGGGGGCCAACTAACTATGGCTACACCTTC. Protein: CSAGDRGPTNYGYTF.

The rearrangement uses TRBV10-3 and TRBJ2-3; no clear D. Trimming stripped 10 bases from V and 1 base from J, with 15 bases between. There are 14 residues in the CDR3. In germline, CDR1 is ENHRY, CDR2 SYGVKD. As DNA, the CDR3 is TGTGCCACGGAAAAGGAACTCGGCACAGATACGCAGTATTTT. It is translated as CATEKELGTDTQYF.

The gene calls are TRBV27 and TRBJ1-5; D remains unclear. The CDR3 contains 13 residues. V gave up 8 bases and J gave up 2 bases, with 10 bases separating them. Germline V gene lookup returns CDR1 MNHEY and CDR2 SMNVEV (reference sequence). The CDR3 bases are TGTGCCAGCGGGAGGGCGGGCAATCAGCCCCAGCATTTT. As protein: CASGRAGNQPQHF.

The chain uses TRBV20-1 and TRBJ2-7; TRBD2 matches 13 bases. Germline V gene sequence: CDR1 DFQATT, CDR2 SNEGSKA (reference sequence). The CDR3 sequence is 14 residues long. V lost 3 bases and J lost 6; bases outside the gene matches: 5. In nucleotides, the CDR3 is TGCAGTGCTAGGGGACTAGCGGGATCTCGCGAGCAGTACTTC. Its translation: CSARGLAGSREQYF.

This clonotype was detected a few times. The rearrangement links TRBV10-3 to TRBJ2-5; D is unclear. This CDR3 has 13 residues. Germline assignment: CDR1 ENHRY and CDR2 SYGVKD. V lost 4 bases to trimming and J lost 2 bases, with 8 bases between them. CDR3 amino acids: CAISGAPQETQYF. For the CDR3, the DNA is TGTGCCATCAGTGGGGCACCTCAAGAGACCCAGTACTTC.

On this clonotype itself: An end of the junction differs from the germline gene, which may be a read error. The chain links TRBV5-5 to TRBJ2-7; the match to TRBD2 covers 7 bases. Germline loops: CDR1 SGHKS, CDR2 YYEKEE (reference sequence). The CDR3 sequence is 15 residues long. CDR3 residues: CVSSPWGSGAYEQYF. As DNA, the CDR3 is TGTGTCAGCAGCCCCTGGGGGAGCGGGGCTTACGAGCAGTACTTC.

This clonotype was found a few times. This chain uses TRBV29-1 with TRBJ2-5; the match to TRBD1 covers 11 bases. The J call may be mistaken, given a closer DNA end match to TRBJ2-7. The germline CDR1 and CDR2 sequences are SQVTM and ANQGSEA. This CDR3 has 13 residues. In DNA form, the CDR3 reads TGCAGCGTTCTCGGACAGGGGGCAGGCGAGCAGTACTTC. Its protein is CSVLGQGAGEQYF.

The chain combines TRBV4-2 with TRBJ2-1, with TRBD2 matching over 14 bases. The germline V gene has CDR1 LGHNA and CDR2 YNFKEQ. Trimming at V came to 0 bases and at J to 8 bases, leaving 6 bases not matched to a gene. The CDR3 consists of 17 residues. The chain's CDR3 is CASSQEVGTSGSYEQFF. The CDR3 nucleotides are TGTGCCAGCAGCCAAGAGGTGGGGACTAGCGGGAGCTATGAGCAGTTCTTC.

This chain connects TRBV4-2 to TRBJ2-1, with 14 bases lining up with TRBD2. CDR3 length: 16 residues. Germline CDR1 LGHNA, CDR2 YNFKEQ. V lost 0 bases, J lost 9 bases, and 4 bases stayed unmatched. The CDR3 here is CASSQETSGRGAEQFF. As DNA, the CDR3 is TGTGCCAGCAGCCAAGAGACTAGCGGGAGGGGTGCTGAGCAGTTCTTC.

In its sample, this clonotype was seen many times. This sequence joins TRBV11-2 and TRBJ1-4; 7 bases agree with TRBD1. With 1 base clipped from V and 6 bases from J, the junction kept 8 bases outside the gene matches. Germline V gives CDR1 SGHAT, CDR2 FQNNGV. The CDR3 spans 16 residues. This CDR3 reads CASSLAYRQGDEKLFF. In DNA form, the CDR3 reads TGTGCCAGCAGCTTAGCCTATCGGCAGGGGGATGAAAAACTGTTTTTT. Variable domain in full (rest from reference TRBV11-2 and TRBJ1-4): EAGVAQSPRYKIIEKRQSVAFWCNPISGHATLYWYQQILGQGPKLLIQFQNNGVVDDSQLPKDRFSAERLKGVDSTLKIQPAKLEDSAVYLCASSLAYRQGDEKLFFGSGTQLSVL.

The gene calls are TRBV11-2 and TRBJ2-5, with D possibly TRBD1 on 5 matching bases. The DNA end lines up better with TRBJ2-4; the J call may be wrong. The germline V gene has CDR1 SGHAT and CDR2 FQNNGV. The CDR3 covers 16 residues. The CDR3: CASSCPLQVHENIQYF. CDR3 nucleotides: TGTGCCAGCAGCTGCCCACTACAGGTCCATGAGAACATTCAGTACTTC.

This clonotype occurred a few times. The chain joins TRBV12-3 or TRBV12-4 to TRBJ2-3; D possibly uses TRBD1 or TRBD2 (6 bases each). V was trimmed by 6 bases and J by 13 bases, leaving 17 bases between them. CDR3 length equals 12 residues. As DNA, the CDR3 is TGTGCCAGCAGCCCGAGGGGGGCGGGGAAGTATTTT. It specifies CASSPRGAGKYF.

This clonotype appeared a few times. A much more abundant neighbour one base away suggests this may be a read error. The chain links TRBV7-2 to TRBJ2-1, with 8 bases matching TRBD1. The tail of the sequence fits TRBJ2-7 better, so the J call may be wrong. The germline CDR1 and CDR2 sequences are SGHTA and FQGNSA. The CDR3 consists of 15 residues. The CDR3 nucleotides read TGTGCCAGCAGCTTAGAGGGACAGGATTACAATGAGCAGTACTTC. This translates into CASSLEGQDYNEQYF.

This clonotype was detected only a few times. The chain has TRBV5-1 and TRBJ1-1; 8 bases fit TRBD1. The CDR3 loop spans 14 amino acids. J was trimmed by 3 bases and V by 2 bases; bases with no gene match: 3. Germline loops: CDR1 SGHRS, CDR2 YFSETQ. CDR3 region: CASSFRDRYTEAFF. CDR3 bases: TGCGCCAGCAGCTTCCGGGACAGGTACACTGAAGCTTTCTTT.

This sequence joins TRBV12-3 or TRBV12-4 and TRBJ2-1, with TRBD2 matching 11 bases. CDR3 length equals 16 residues. Trimming removed 3 bases from V and 7 bases from J; junction bases left unmatched: 8. CDR3 coding DNA: TGTGCCAGCAGTTTTAGCGGGAGGGCCGTCACAAATGAGCAGTTCTTC. Its translation: CASSFSGRAVTNEQFF.

The chain joins TRBV9 to TRBJ1-2; weak D call: TRBD1 (6 bases). The V end was cut by 0 bases, the J end by 3 bases, with 9 bases between. CDR1 is SGDLS, CDR2 YYNGEE, per germline. This CDR3 is 14 amino acids long. The CDR3 region has the DNA TGTGCCAGCAGCGTAGGATACAGGGACTATGGCTACACCTTC. This gives the protein CASSVGYRDYGYTF.